Listed here are 31 T cell receptor beta chains from one sample, sequenced in a study of T cells in Graves' hyperthyroidism and ophthalmopathy. Regions amplified from RNA transcripts were the TCR beta CDR3 regions. First-round RT-PCR targeting the TCR CDR3 was performed with the HTBI primer set. TCRdb redid the calling of the multiplex PCR reads with MiXCR, one entry per CDR3 protein. The sample contains about 350,000 distinct CDR3 sequences, approximately 15% of which appear only once. The sequencing sample was made of blood. The origin of the receptors is a woman in her twenties or thirties with Graves' hyperthyroidism.

The chain links TRBV7-6 to TRBJ2-3; 13 bases line up with TRBD2. This CDR3 has 20 residues. Germline V gives CDR1 SGHVS, CDR2 FNYEAQ. V trimming: 0 bases; J trimming: 2 bases; junction bases outside the gene matches: 11. DNA for the CDR3: TGTGCCAGCAGCTTAGCATACTTCCGGACTAGCGGGAGAACCACAGATACGCAGTATTTT. It specifies CASSLAYFRTSGRTTDTQYF.

This clonotype was counted only a few times. This chain joins TRBV19 and TRBJ1-1, with D tentatively TRBD1 (5 bases). CDR1 LNHDA and CDR2 SQIVND come from the germline V gene (reference sequence). The germline V and J ends were trimmed by 6 bases and 8 bases, with 19 bases remaining between them. This CDR3 has 14 residues. The CDR3, as DNA: TGTGCCAGTAGCCTAGTGGGACCTCAAACGGAAGCTTTCTTT. This sequence encodes CASSLVGPQTEAFF.

The sample holds many counts of this clonotype. The chain joins TRBV20-1 to TRBJ2-1, with 8 bases lining up with TRBD2. This CDR3 spans 15 amino acids. The germline CDR1 and CDR2 sequences are DFQATT and SNEGSKA (reference sequence). V lost 3 bases and J lost 4; bases outside the gene matches: 8. The chain's CDR3 is CSASPTSGTYNEQFF. Written as DNA, the CDR3 is TGCAGTGCTAGCCCTACTAGCGGCACTTACAATGAGCAGTTCTTC.

The J gene is TRBJ1-2, the V gene TRBV3-1, with 9 nucleotides matching TRBD1. Germline CDR1 reads LGHDT; CDR2 reads YNNKEL (reference sequence). This CDR3 region has 13 residues. The ends lost 4 bases at V and 8 bases at J; junction bases unmatched: 5. DNA for the CDR3: TGTGCCAGCAGCCCCACAGGGGGCATCGGCTACACCTTC. Its translation is CASSPTGGIGYTF.

The V call is TRBV5-1, the J call TRBJ2-1; 7 bases match TRBD1. After removal of 7 bases from V and 0 bases from J, the junction contained 4 bases not matched to a gene. In germline, CDR1 is SGHRS, CDR2 YFSETQ. The CDR3 loop spans 14 amino acids. CDR3 amino acids: CASCRDSSYNEQFF. CDR3 nucleotides: TGCGCCAGCTGCCGGGACAGCTCCTACAATGAGCAGTTCTTC.

There are many counts of this clonotype. The rearrangement links TRBV7-2 to TRBJ2-7; D possibly corresponds to TRBD1 (5 bases). From germline, CDR1 is SGHTA and CDR2 FQGNSA. The CDR3 contains 13 residues. Deletions cut 5 bases from V and 4 bases from J, with 12 bases between. DNA of the CDR3: TGTGCCAGCAGCCCCAGGGTACAATACGAGCAGTACTTC. Amino acid sequence: CASSPRVQYEQYF.

This clonotype was seen many times. The chain uses TRBV29-1 and TRBJ2-1; TRBD2 matches at 9 bases. The germline CDR1 and CDR2 sequences are SQVTM and ANQGSEA. Trimming took 6 bases from V and 6 from J; bases not matched to a gene: 9. CDR3 length equals 14 residues. The CDR3 spells CSVDLAGSTNEQFF. The CDR3 DNA follows: TGCAGCGTGGATCTAGCGGGGTCAACCAATGAGCAGTTCTTC.

This clonotype appeared many times. The V gene is TRBV10-3, the J gene TRBJ2-3; 7 bases map to TRBD2. The trim removed 2 bases at V and 6 bases at J, leaving 14 bases unmatched. CDR3 length: 17 amino acids. Germline V gives CDR1 ENHRY, CDR2 SYGVKD. Here the CDR3 DNA reads TGTGCCATCAGTGAGCCCGAACGGACTACGGGGGGTGATACGCAGTATTTT. It translates to CAISEPERTTGGDTQYF.

This clonotype was recorded many times. This chain links TRBV28 with TRBJ2-3; D could derive from TRBD1 or TRBD2 (6 bases each). The germline gives CDR1 MDHEN, CDR2 SYDVKM. The germline V and J ends were trimmed by 3 bases and 4 bases, with 11 bases remaining between them. CDR3 length: 14 amino acids. CDR3 bases: TGTGCCAGCAGTTTTGACAGGAGGGCAGATACGCAGTATTTT. The encoded protein is CASSFDRRADTQYF.

There are a few counts of this clonotype. This sequence joins TRBV6-1 and TRBJ1-1; 8 nucleotides line up with TRBD1. In germline, CDR1 is MNHNS, CDR2 SASEGT. V shed 10 bases, J shed 4 bases, and the junction held 5 bases outside the gene matches. The CDR3 contains 12 residues. The CDR3 loop is CAIRGRITEAFF. CDR3 DNA: TGTGCCATCAGGGGGCGGATCACTGAAGCTTTCTTT.

The chain recombines TRBV20-1 with TRBJ2-1, with D perhaps TRBD1 or TRBD2 (5 bases each). This CDR3 comprises 13 residues. Germline V gene data show CDR1 as DFQATT and CDR2 as SNEGSKA (reference sequence). V was trimmed by 0 bases and J by 7 bases, leaving 10 bases between them. CDR3 sequence: CSARDVGGNEQFF. CDR3 bases: TGCAGTGCTAGAGATGTTGGGGGAAATGAGCAGTTCTTC.

This clonotype was counted many times. V and J are TRBV2 and TRBJ2-4; no clear D gene. This CDR3 comprises 15 residues. Per germline, CDR1 SNHLY and CDR2 FYNNEI. Trimming took 7 bases from V and 3 from J, leaving 16 bases between them. This CDR3 reads CASKEPLMDKNIQYF. The DNA for the CDR3 is TGTGCCAGCAAGGAGCCCCTGATGGACAAAAACATTCAGTACTTC.

The chain uses TRBV7-2 and TRBJ2-1, with D perhaps matching TRBD1 (5 bases). This CDR3 contains 17 residues. Trimming took 3 bases from V and 3 from J, leaving 18 bases between them. Germline CDR1 SGHTA, CDR2 FQGNSA. CDR3 sequence reads: CASSLTATRIFYNEQFF. The CDR3 DNA is TGTGCCAGCAGCTTGACAGCCACACGAATCTTCTACAATGAGCAGTTCTTC.

This clonotype was counted a few times. This chain joins TRBV10-3 and TRBJ2-2, with 7 bases aligning to TRBD1. The CDR3 is made up of 14 amino acids. The germline gives CDR1 ENHRY, CDR2 SYGVKD. The trim removed 4 bases at V and 4 bases at J, leaving 3 bases unmatched. The CDR3 nucleotides are TGTGCCATCAGTGCCAACAGGGGCACCGGGGAGCTGTTTTTT. This encodes CAISANRGTGELFF.

This clonotype has more than one count but fewer than ten. V gene TRBV28 combines with J gene TRBJ2-5; maybe TRBD2 (5 bases). Germline V CDR1 and CDR2: MDHEN, SYDVKM. Trimming removed 6 bases at V and 7 bases at J, with 21 bases between. The CDR3 loop spans 15 amino acids. The CDR3 is CASSDLAGVVTTQYF. The DNA of the CDR3 is TGTGCCAGCAGCGACCTTGCGGGTGTAGTAACGACCCAGTACTTC.

The V and J genes are TRBV12-3 or TRBV12-4 and TRBJ2-1; D may be TRBD1 or TRBD2 (7 bases each). There are 15 residues in the CDR3. Trimming pared 5 bases from V and 8 bases from J, leaving 19 bases between. This CDR3 reads CASSPQGGSSYEQFF. In DNA form, the CDR3 reads TGTGCCAGCAGTCCCCAGGGGGGGAGTAGCTATGAGCAGTTCTTC.

The chain joins TRBV5-1 to TRBJ2-2; 12 nucleotides line up with TRBD1. V was pared by 4 bases and J by 6 bases, with 7 bases of the junction left unmatched. This CDR3 spans 16 amino acids. The germline V gene encodes CDR1 SGHRS and CDR2 YFSETQ. DNA for the CDR3: TGCGCCAGCAGCCAAGGGACAGGGGGCCTCCCCGGGGAGCTGTTTTTT. It specifies CASSQGTGGLPGELFF. The full variable domain, in which reference TRBV5-1 and TRBJ2-2 provide the parts outside the CDR3, is KAGVTQTPRYLIKTRGQQVTLSCSPISGHRSVSWYQQTPGQGLQFLFEYFSETQRNKGNFPGRFSGRQFSNSRSEMNVSTLELGDSALYLCASSQGTGGLPGELFFGEGSRLTVL.

As for this clonotype: A junction boundary mismatches the germline segment, possibly from a read error. The V gene is TRBV7-9, the J gene TRBJ1-6; 7 bases are a match to TRBD1. CDR1 is SEHNR and CDR2 is FQNEAQ in the germline V gene (reference sequence). There are 14 residues in the CDR3. The CDR3 loop is CATSPGQLNSPLHF. DNA of the CDR3: TGTGCCACCAGCCCGGGACAGCTAAATTCACCCCTCCACTTT.

The CDR3 DNA reads TGTGCCAGCAGTTTTAATGGCGGCCAGGTAGGCGATGAGCAGTTCTTC. Its translation: CASSFNGGQVGDEQFF. The chain couples TRBV28 to TRBJ2-1; no definite D call. Trimming left V 3 bases short and J 8 bases short, with 20 bases between. In germline, CDR1 is MDHEN, CDR2 SYDVKM. The CDR3 spans 16 residues.

This clonotype was detected only a few times. The chain links TRBV29-1 to TRBJ2-5; D is ambiguous. V was trimmed by 7 bases and J by 5 bases, leaving 14 bases between them. Germline V gene data show CDR1 as SQVTM and CDR2 as ANQGSEA. CDR3 length: 12 residues. The CDR3 is CSARAYGETQYF. The CDR3 coding sequence is TGCAGCGCCCGGGCCTACGGTGAGACCCAGTACTTC. Complete variable domain (other parts from reference TRBV29-1 and TRBJ2-5): SAVISQKPSRDICQRGTSLTIQCQVDSQVTMMFWYRQQPGQSLTLIATANQGSEATYESGFVIDKFPISRPNLTFSTLTVSNMSPEDSSIYLCSARAYGETQYFGPGTRLLVL.

The V and J genes are TRBV20-1 and TRBJ2-7; D remains unclear. Germline assignment: CDR1 DFQATT and CDR2 SNEGSKA (reference sequence). The CDR3 is 12 residues long. The V end was cut by 0 bases, the J end by 5 bases, with 8 bases between. CDR3 sequence reads: CSARDNSHEQYF. Written as DNA, the CDR3 is TGCAGTGCTAGAGATAATAGCCACGAGCAGTACTTC.

About this clonotype itself: A read error is possible here, since a much larger clone lies one base away. V gene TRBV7-2 combines with J gene TRBJ2-7, with D perhaps matching TRBD1 or TRBD2 (5 bases each). Germline V CDR1 and CDR2: SGHTA, FQGNSA. V lost 2 bases and J lost 6, with 20 bases in between. The CDR3 has 16 amino acids. The CDR3 spells CASSLLGGPTIPEQYF. In DNA, the CDR3 is TGTGCCAGCAGCTTACTTGGGGGACCAACTATCCCCGAGCAGTACTTC.

Ten or more counts support this clonotype. The chain is built from TRBV28 and TRBJ2-7, with 7 bases fitting TRBD1. The CDR3 is 15 residues long. Germline CDR1 reads MDHEN; CDR2 reads SYDVKM. V lost 5 bases and J lost 3; bases outside the gene matches: 10. This chain's CDR3 is CASSTPDRTDYEQYF. The CDR3 coding sequence is TGTGCCAGCAGTACCCCGGACAGGACTGACTACGAGCAGTACTTC.

This clonotype showed up many times. The chain is built from TRBV7-8 and TRBJ1-1; D remains unclear. The CDR3 length is 13 residues. Germline CDR1 is SGHVS and CDR2 is FQNEAQ. Trimming took 4 bases from V and 5 from J, leaving 11 bases between them. The CDR3 sequence: CASSWTGGTEAFF. For the CDR3, the DNA is TGTGCCAGCAGCTGGACGGGTGGGACTGAAGCTTTCTTT.

At least ten counts were recorded for this clonotype. This chain uses TRBV5-1 with TRBJ2-6; tentatively, D is TRBD1 (5 bases). Germline CDR1 and CDR2: SGHRS and YFSETQ. Between the trimmed V and J ends, which lost 4 bases and 4 bases, there was a span of 24 bases. The CDR3 is 19 amino acids. The CDR3: CASSPQGGRVSSGANVLTF. CDR3 nucleotide sequence: TGCGCCAGCAGCCCCCAGGGTGGCAGGGTCTCCTCCGGGGCCAACGTCCTGACTTTC.

The rearrangement uses TRBV20-1 and TRBJ2-7; weak D call: TRBD2 (6 bases). This CDR3 is built from 16 residues. Trimming removed 3 bases at V and 4 bases at J, with 22 bases between. CDR1 and CDR2 (germline): DFQATT, SNEGSKA (reference sequence). The CDR3 DNA reads TGCAGTGCTAGTCATTTCCTCGCGGGACTTAAATACGAGCAGTACTTC. Translated, it gives CSASHFLAGLKYEQYF.

As concerns this clonotype: This may stem from a read error, because a much larger clone lies one nucleotide away. This sequence joins TRBV18 and TRBJ2-1; 8 bases fit TRBD2. This CDR3 has 16 amino acids. Germline V lookup: CDR1 KGHSH, CDR2 LQKENI. In nucleotides, the CDR3 is TGTGCCAGCCCACCACTGACTAGCGAGGCCAAGGGGGAGCAGTTCTTC. Translated, it gives CASPPLTSEAKGEQFF. Using reference TRBV18 and TRBJ2-1 for the parts outside the CDR3, the full variable domain is NAGVMQNPRHLVRRRGQEARLRCSPMKGHSHVYWYRQLPEEGLKFMVYLQKENIIDESGMPKERFSAEFPKEGPSILRIQQVVRGDSAAYFCASPPLTSEAKGEQFFGPGTRLTVL.

Many counts were recorded for this clonotype. This chain uses TRBV12-3 or TRBV12-4 with TRBJ2-2; no definite D call. This CDR3 region has 11 residues. V lost 8 bases to trimming and J lost 5 bases, with 6 bases between them. The CDR3 region is CASGWTGELFF. In nucleotides, the CDR3 is TGTGCCAGCGGATGGACCGGGGAGCTGTTTTTT.

The gene calls are TRBV4-2 and TRBJ2-1; D not resolved. Per the germline V gene, CDR1 is LGHNA and CDR2 is YNFKEQ. V lost 4 bases to trimming and J lost 9 bases, with 10 bases between them. The CDR3 totals 12 residues. The CDR3 nucleotides are TGTGCCAGCAGCCTTCCCACTGGTGAGCAGTTCTTC. This codes for CASSLPTGEQFF.

Here the CDR3 reads CASGEYGEQYF. The CDR3 DNA reads as TGCGCCAGCGGGGAATACGGGGAGCAGTACTTC. This rearrangement joins TRBV5-1 to TRBJ2-7; D is undetermined. The CDR3 is 11 residues long. Trimming left V 7 bases short and J 7 bases short, with 12 bases between. Germline CDR1 reads SGHRS; CDR2 reads YFSETQ.

This rearrangement joins TRBV3-1 to TRBJ1-3; D gene uncertain. Trimming took 3 bases from V and 4 from J, leaving 13 bases between them. The length of the CDR3 is 15 residues. Germline V gene data show CDR1 as LGHDT and CDR2 as YNNKEL (reference sequence). CDR3 residues: CASSHQSGGGNTIYF. CDR3 nucleotide sequence: TGTGCCAGCAGCCATCAAAGTGGAGGGGGAAACACCATATATTTT.